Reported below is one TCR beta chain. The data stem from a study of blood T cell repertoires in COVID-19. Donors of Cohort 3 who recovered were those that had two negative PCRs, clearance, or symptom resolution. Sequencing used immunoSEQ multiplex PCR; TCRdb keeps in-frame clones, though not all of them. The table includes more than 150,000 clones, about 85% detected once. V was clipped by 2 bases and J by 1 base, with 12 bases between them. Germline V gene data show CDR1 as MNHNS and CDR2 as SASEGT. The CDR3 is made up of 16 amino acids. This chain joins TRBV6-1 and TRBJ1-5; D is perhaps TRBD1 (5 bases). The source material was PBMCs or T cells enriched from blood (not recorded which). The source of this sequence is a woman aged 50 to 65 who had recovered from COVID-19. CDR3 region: CASSETRGLSNQPQHF. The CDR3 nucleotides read TGTGCCAGCAGTGAAACGCGGGGACTCAGCAATCAGCCCCAGCATTTT.